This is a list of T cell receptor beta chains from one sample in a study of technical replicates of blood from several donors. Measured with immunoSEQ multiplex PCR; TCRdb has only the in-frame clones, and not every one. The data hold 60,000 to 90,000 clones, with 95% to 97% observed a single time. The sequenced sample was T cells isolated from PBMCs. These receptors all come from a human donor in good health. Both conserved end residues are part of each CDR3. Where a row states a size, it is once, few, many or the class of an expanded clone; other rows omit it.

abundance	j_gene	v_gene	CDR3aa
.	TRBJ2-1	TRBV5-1	CASSLRALDNEQFF
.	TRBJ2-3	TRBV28	CASSSLAGTTDTQYF
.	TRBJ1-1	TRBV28	CATGLLGQGLNTEAFF
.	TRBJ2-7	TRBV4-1	CASSQVLQSSYEQYF
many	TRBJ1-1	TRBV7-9	CASSLEARDTEAFF
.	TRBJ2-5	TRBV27	CASRPGLAGGTGTQYF
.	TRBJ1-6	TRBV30	CAWSAGTETYLHF
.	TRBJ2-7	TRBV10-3	CAISATASSYEQYF
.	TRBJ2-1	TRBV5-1	CASSLPLAGEHNEQFF
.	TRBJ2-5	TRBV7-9	CASRREVGTGVETQYF
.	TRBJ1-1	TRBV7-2	CASSSTRRNTEAFF
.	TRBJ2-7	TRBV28	CASSTKGLAGAQYF
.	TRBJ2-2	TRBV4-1	CASSPSRAGAGELFF
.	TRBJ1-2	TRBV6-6	CASQSHRPGDYGYTF
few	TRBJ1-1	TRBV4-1	CASSQGLVNTEAFF
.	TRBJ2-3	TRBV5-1	CASRRVAGGSTDTQYF
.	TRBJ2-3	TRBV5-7	CASSLRGSTDTQYF
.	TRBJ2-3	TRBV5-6	CASSTRWTVPSTDTQYF
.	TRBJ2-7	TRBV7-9	CASSLRGYEQYF
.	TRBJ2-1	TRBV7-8	CASSLIGRSSSYNEQFF
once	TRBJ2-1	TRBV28	CASSLAAVDEQFF
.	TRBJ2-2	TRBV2	CASSGQVSNTGELFF
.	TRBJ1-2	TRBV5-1	CASSLAIKGQVRKTYGYTF
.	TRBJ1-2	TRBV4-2	CASSQELQDSAAHGYTF
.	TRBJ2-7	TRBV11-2	CASSRTGARGNLYEQYF